This TCR beta chain emerged from a study of blood T cell repertoires in COVID-19. In the study overall: Specimens from acute and convalescent COVID-19 originated in the United States, Italy and Spain. T cells, B-cell-depleted T cells, or PBMCs supplied cDNA or gDNA.

The CDR3 is made up of 13 amino acids. V dropped 5 bases and J dropped 8; count of bases not matched to a gene: 8. Germline V gene lookup returns CDR1 MNHEY and CDR2 SMNVEV (reference sequence). How the authors handled the data: Estimation of nucleated cell counts was performed using reference gene primer amplification. Produced via immunoSEQ multiplex PCR; TCRdb's table is partial and in-frame only. For V, J and clone size, that table is used; D and trimming come from the DNA. The sample consists of approximately 500,000 clones, roughly 91% of them appearing once. The Seattle patients joined while their infection was active and were tracked longitudinally afterward.

The sample was peripheral blood. This TCR came from a woman aged 45-60 years with COVID-19, enrolled during active disease. V usage is TRBV27 and J usage is TRBJ1-2; 7 bases fit TRBD1. The CDR3 nucleotides are TGTGCCAGCAGTGGACTCACAGGGGAAGGCTACACCTTC. It yields the protein CASSGLTGEGYTF.